Below, 21 T cell receptor beta chains from the same sample are listed, as sequenced in a study of T-cell memory formation after mild COVID-19. One entry per CDR3 protein, called by TCRdb with MiXCR from the 5' RACE reads. The sample holds about 82,000 distinct CDR3 sequences; about an eighth are singletons and the top ten take 27%. Specimen: PBMCs or a T cell subset sorted from them (not recorded which). The receptors derive from an adult woman who had mild COVID-19 (a few samples of this study predate the infection). Cell type and time point are not known.

This clonotype was counted between two and nine times. The chain combines TRBV12-3 or TRBV12-4 with TRBJ2-3; 12 bases match TRBD2. The length of the CDR3 is 16 residues. V lost 6 bases, J lost 4 bases, and 8 bases stayed unmatched. CDR3 loop: CASRSRLAGVSDTQYF. The CDR3 DNA reads TGTGCCAGCAGATCAAGACTAGCGGGGGTATCAGATACGCAGTATTTT.

The sample holds a few counts of this clonotype. J is TRBJ2-7 and V is TRBV20-1; D uncertain. Germline-derived CDR1 and CDR2 are DFQATT and SNEGSKA (reference sequence). This CDR3 contains 16 residues. Trimming removed 0 bases at V and 0 bases at J, with 15 bases between. The CDR3 DNA reads TGCAGTGCTAGAGATTATGTGACTGAGAGCTCCTACGAGCAGTACTTC. Its translation: CSARDYVTESSYEQYF.

J is TRBJ2-7 and V is TRBV4-1; D ambiguous. The CDR3 length is 14 residues. Germline CDR1 and CDR2: MGHRA and YSYEKL. V lost 3 bases, J lost 6 bases, and 15 bases lay in between. The CDR3: CASSQAITKGEQYF. The CDR3, as DNA: TGCGCCAGCAGCCAGGCTATTACCAAGGGCGAGCAGTACTTC.

J is TRBJ2-3 and V is TRBV7-6, with D tentatively TRBD1 (6 bases). Germline lookup yields CDR1 SGHVS and CDR2 FNYEAQ. V lost 1 base to trimming and J lost 5 bases, with 16 bases between them. This CDR3 comprises 16 residues. The CDR3 loop is CASSLGGQPLGDTQYF. The CDR3 nucleotides are TGTGCCAGCAGCTTAGGAGGACAGCCCCTAGGAGATACGCAGTATTTT.

This clonotype was found a few times. The chain employs TRBV7-9 and TRBJ2-3; D gene ambiguous. V lost 4 bases and J 0 bases, leaving 14 bases between the germline ends. CDR3 length: 16 residues. Germline CDR1 SEHNR, CDR2 FQNEAQ (reference sequence). CDR3 in amino acids: CASSSTVASSTDTQYF. The CDR3 DNA sequence: TGTGCCAGCAGCTCCACCGTCGCCTCTAGCACAGATACGCAGTATTTT.

The chain employs TRBV27 and TRBJ2-7; tentative D call: TRBD2 (6 bases). CDR3 length: 14 residues. Germline CDR1 MNHEY, CDR2 SMNVEV (reference sequence). Trimming shortened V by 6 bases and J by 5 bases, and 17 bases separated the two germline ends. DNA of the CDR3: TGTGCCAGCAGACCCGGGGCTAGCGTGGACGAGCAGTACTTC. Translating gives CASRPGASVDEQYF.

This clonotype was observed at least ten times. J is TRBJ2-1 and V is TRBV27; D possibly corresponds to TRBD1 (6 bases). Trimming stripped 6 bases from V and 3 bases from J, with 18 bases between. Germline CDR1 is MNHEY and CDR2 is SMNVEV (reference sequence). The CDR3 runs 16 residues. The CDR3 DNA sequence: TGTGCCAGCAGCATTACAGGGAATACAAACTACAATGAGCAGTTCTTC. Translation gives CASSITGNTNYNEQFF.

This clonotype has only a few counts. This chain joins TRBV27 and TRBJ2-1, with 8 bases that match TRBD1. This CDR3 is built from 13 residues. Germline V lookup: CDR1 MNHEY, CDR2 SMNVEV (reference sequence). The junction had 6 bases not matched to a gene; V was cut back by 10 bases and J by 4 bases. In nucleotides, the CDR3 is TGTGCCACCCGCAGGGGGCGATACAATGAGCAGTTCTTC. Its translation: CATRRGRYNEQFF.

This clonotype has only a few counts. The chain recombines TRBV7-6 with TRBJ2-1, with TRBD1 as a possible D gene (6 bases). Between the trimmed V and J ends, which lost 4 bases and 0 bases, there was a span of 10 bases. This CDR3 is built from 15 residues. Germline CDR1 and CDR2: SGHVS and FNYEAQ. The CDR3 DNA follows: TGTGCCAGCAGCTACAGGGCTAGCTCCTACAATGAGCAGTTCTTC. Amino acid sequence: CASSYRASSYNEQFF.

V and J are TRBV4-1 and TRBJ1-6; the match to TRBD1 covers 7 bases. The length of the CDR3 is 16 residues. Unmatched junction bases numbered 12, after V lost 1 base and J lost 12 bases. Per the germline V gene, CDR1 is MGHRA and CDR2 is YSYEKL. This chain's CDR3 is CASSQGWTGSSEPLHF. CDR3 DNA sequence: TGCGCCAGCAGCCAAGGCTGGACAGGTTCTTCAGAACCCCTCCACTTT.

As for this clonotype: A junction end diverges from the germline sequence, so it may reflect a read error. The rearrangement links TRBV7-7 to TRBJ2-1; TRBD2 aligns across 9 bases. The CDR3 totals 15 residues. Germline V lookup: CDR1 SSHAT, CDR2 FNYEAQ (reference sequence). The DNA of the CDR3 is TGTGCTAGCAGCCGGACTAGCGAAGCTTACAATGAGCAGTTCTTC. Amino acids: CASSRTSEAYNEQFF.

The chain recombines TRBV12-3 or TRBV12-4 with TRBJ2-1; TRBD2 agrees at 8 bases. The CDR3 sequence is 15 residues long. V shed 5 bases, J shed 3 bases, and the junction held 6 bases outside the gene matches. The CDR3 is CASSSGGRDYNEQFF. In nucleotides, the CDR3 is TGTGCCAGCAGTAGCGGGGGAAGAGACTACAATGAGCAGTTCTTC.

This clonotype came up many times. The chain couples TRBV20-1 to TRBJ1-5, with a possible D match to TRBD1 (5 bases). The CDR3 has 14 residues. Germline CDR1 DFQATT, CDR2 SNEGSKA (reference sequence). The ends were cut back, 1 base at V and 1 base at J, with 8 bases in the middle. CDR3 amino acids: CSARAQGSNQPQHF. As DNA, the CDR3 is TGCAGTGCTAGAGCTCAGGGAAGCAATCAGCCCCAGCATTTT.

Only a few counts were recorded for this clonotype. CDR3 in amino acids: CASSSVGLGDQQAYEQYF. As DNA, the CDR3 is TGTGCCAGCAGCTCAGTAGGGTTAGGGGACCAGCAAGCCTACGAGCAGTACTTC. This chain uses TRBV7-9 with TRBJ2-7, with D perhaps being TRBD1 or TRBD2 (5 bases each). In germline, CDR1 is SEHNR, CDR2 FQNEAQ (reference sequence). CDR3 length: 18 amino acids. Between the trimmed V and J ends, which lost 4 bases and 2 bases, there was a span of 24 bases.

This clonotype was seen a handful of times. The V gene is TRBV29-1, the J gene TRBJ2-7; 8 nucleotides align to TRBD2. The junction had 9 bases not matched to a gene; V was cut back by 3 bases and J by 2 bases. Germline V gene lookup returns CDR1 SQVTM and CDR2 ANQGSEA. The CDR3 extends over 15 amino acids. The CDR3 is CSVELAGSTPYEQYF. CDR3 nucleotides: TGCAGCGTTGAGCTAGCGGGTTCTACTCCCTACGAGCAGTACTTC.

This clonotype occurred a few times. The chain uses TRBV7-6 and TRBJ2-7; D is possibly TRBD1 or TRBD2 (5 bases each). Looked up from germline, CDR1 is SGHVS and CDR2 is FNYEAQ. The V and J ends lost 1 base and 0 bases respectively, with 10 bases between them. The CDR3 is made up of 15 amino acids. CDR3 sequence reads: CASSLVAGSSYEQYF. The CDR3 nucleotides are TGTGCCAGCAGCTTAGTGGCAGGGAGCTCCTACGAGCAGTACTTC.

The rearrangement links TRBV15 to TRBJ2-7, with 9 bases fitting TRBD1. The trim removed 0 bases at V and 5 bases at J, leaving 5 bases unmatched. Germline CDR1 is LNHNV and CDR2 is YYDKDF (reference sequence). CDR3 length: 15 amino acids. This CDR3 is CATSRDRRTGDEQYF. In nucleotides, the CDR3 is TGTGCCACCAGCAGAGATCGTCGGACAGGGGACGAGCAGTACTTC. The full variable domain, rest sourced from reference TRBV15 and TRBJ2-7, is DAMVIQNPRYQVTQFGKPVTLSCSQTLNHNVMYWYQQKSSQAPKLLFHYYDKDFNNEADTPDNFQSRRPNTSFCFLDIRSPGLGDTAMYLCATSRDRRTGDEQYFGPGTRLTVT.

This rearrangement joins TRBV6-5 to TRBJ2-3; D unresolved. The CDR3 extends over 16 amino acids. The V gene's germline CDR1 is MNHEY and CDR2 SVGAGI. V dropped 0 bases and J dropped 6 bases, with 16 bases sitting between them. This CDR3 reads CASSYSFPTKVDTQYF. Written as DNA, the CDR3 is TGTGCCAGCAGTTACTCGTTCCCCACTAAGGTCGATACGCAGTATTTT.

The chain recombines TRBV24-1 with TRBJ2-5; D is undetermined. The germline gives CDR1 KGHDR, CDR2 SFDVKD. V lost 7 bases to trimming and J lost 1 base, with 6 bases between them. The CDR3 has 12 residues. CDR3 sequence: CATSFSQETQYF. The CDR3 DNA follows: TGTGCCACCAGCTTCTCCCAAGAGACCCAGTACTTC.

In its sample, this clonotype was seen a few times. This rearrangement joins TRBV9 to TRBJ2-5; TRBD1 aligns across 7 bases. V was pared by 1 base and J by 2 bases, with 8 bases of the junction left unmatched. The CDR3 runs 16 residues. Germline lookup yields CDR1 SGDLS and CDR2 YYNGEE. DNA for the CDR3: TGTGCCAGCAGCGTAACAAAAGAGGGACAGCAAGAGACCCAGTACTTC. Its protein is CASSVTKEGQQETQYF. The complete variable domain, with remaining parts taken from reference TRBV9 and TRBJ2-5, reads DSGVTQTPKHLITATGQRVTLRCSPRSGDLSVYWYQQSLDQGLQFLIQYYNGEERAKGNILERFSAQQFPDLHSELNLSSLELGDSALYFCASSVTKEGQQETQYFGPGTRLLVL.

This clonotype has just a few counts. The rearrangement uses TRBV20-1 and TRBJ2-1, with 9 bases fitting TRBD2. The germline V gene has CDR1 DFQATT and CDR2 SNEGSKA (reference sequence). The CDR3 spans 15 residues. The junction had 9 bases not matched to a gene; V was cut back by 5 bases and J by 4 bases. CDR3 in amino acids: CSALPSGIEYNEQFF. CDR3 sequence (DNA): TGCAGTGCTTTACCTAGCGGGATAGAGTACAATGAGCAGTTCTTC.